This T cell receptor (beta chain) was identified in a study of blood T cells in healthy people across ages. Notes on the study in general: Unsorted PBMC material precluded a definitive naive versus antigen-experienced comparison.

A note on this clonotype: Its antigen is still unknown. The junction shows a germline mismatch at one end, possibly a read error.

Healthy Russian Caucasian donors spanned ages about 6 to 100 years. The germline gives CDR1 SGHDT, CDR2 YYEEEE. The CDR3 loop spans 16 amino acids. For the second PCR, which ran for roughly 7 to 11 cycles, a sample-barcoded 5' primer and a J-beta primer mix were used. TCRdb reanalysed the 5' RACE reads using MiXCR and keeps one entry per CDR3 protein. In the table there are about 780,000 distinct CDR3 sequences, approximately 65% of which are singletons. The chain carries TRBV5-6 and TRBJ1-2; tentative D call: TRBD1 (5 bases). This receptor was obtained from a man aged 25 to 45 in good health. The sample comprised blood. DNA of the CDR3: TGTACCAGCAGCTTGTTAAAGGGGACCGGGATCTATGGCTACACCTTC. Translating it yields CTSSLLKGTGIYGYTF. The full variable domain, its missing parts supplied by reference TRBV5-6 and TRBJ1-2, is DAGVTQSPTHLIKTRGQQVTLRCSPKSGHDTVSWYQQALGQGPQFIFQYYEEEERQRGNFPDRFSGHQFPNYSSELNVNALLLGDSALYLCTSSLLKGTGIYGYTFGSGTRLTVV.